This passage covers 17 T cell receptor beta chains from one sample sequenced in a study of a mutant IDH1 vaccine in newly diagnosed glioma (dated by TCRdb to about 2021). The time point label, as the study defines it: week 47, end of study. Each vaccine dose, consisting of 300 ug of a 20-mer mutant IDH1 peptide in Montanide, was administered subcutaneously with topical imiquimod. Library preparation used the immunoSEQ multiplex PCR assay. TCRdb stores this immuneACCESS table with in-frame sequences only. Part of the clones is absent; in the studies checked, under half of the shortfall reflects unresolved V genes, and no reason is known for the rest. This sample comprises around 60,000 clones, around 83% of them detected only once. 3.5% to 4.5% of the sample belongs to the ten largest clones. What these receptors recognize is not known. Sequenced material: PBMCs, taken from a glioma patient whose treatment included an IDH1 peptide vaccine. The receptors stem from a man aged 25 to 40 with glioma.

The V call is TRBV19, the J call TRBJ1-2, with D possibly TRBD1 on 6 matching bases. Germline assignment: CDR1 LNHDA and CDR2 SQIVND (reference sequence). The CDR3 runs 15 residues. The germline V and J ends were trimmed by 5 bases and 2 bases, with 15 bases remaining between them. The CDR3 DNA follows: TGTGCCAGTAGTTCCCAGGGGTCTGGGAACTATGGCTACACCTTC. This translates into CASSSQGSGNYGYTF.

The chain recombines TRBV19 with TRBJ2-3; 14 bases align to TRBD2. This CDR3 contains 20 residues. Germline V lookup: CDR1 LNHDA, CDR2 SQIVND (reference sequence). V shed 5 bases, J shed 0 bases, and the junction held 13 bases outside the gene matches. The CDR3 loop is CASSVRLAGGPRRSTDTQYF. The CDR3 nucleotides are TGTGCCAGTAGTGTACGACTAGCGGGGGGGCCGAGAAGAAGCACAGATACGCAGTATTTT. The full variable domain, in which reference TRBV19 and TRBJ2-3 provide the parts outside the CDR3, is DGGITQSPKYLFRKEGQNVTLSCEQNLNHDAMYWYRQDPGQGLRLIYYSQIVNDFQKGDIAEGYSVSREKKESFPLTVTSAQKNPTAFYLCASSVRLAGGPRRSTDTQYFGPGTRLTVL.

This chain joins TRBV7-9 and TRBJ2-7; tentatively, D is TRBD1 (5 bases). CDR1 is SEHNR, CDR2 FQNEAQ, per germline (reference sequence). The CDR3 contains 13 residues. V gave up 5 bases and J gave up 6 bases, with 14 bases separating them. Here the CDR3 reads CASSPPAQAEQYF. DNA for the CDR3: TGTGCCAGCAGCCCCCCTGCACAGGCCGAGCAGTACTTC.

The chain uses TRBV5-4 and TRBJ2-7, with D possibly being TRBD1 or TRBD2 (6 bases each). The CDR3 length is 14 residues. CDR1 and CDR2 from the germline V gene are SGHNT and YYREEE (reference sequence). The ends were cut back, 3 bases at V and 6 bases at J, with 16 bases in the middle. In DNA, the CDR3 is TGTGCCAGCAGCTCAGGAGGGGGACTCAGCGAGCAGTACTTC. Translating it yields CASSSGGGLSEQYF.

This sequence joins TRBV4-1 and TRBJ2-3; D is unclear. The CDR3 consists of 14 residues. The germline V gene encodes CDR1 MGHRA and CDR2 YSYEKL. V was clipped by 1 base and J by 2 bases, with 7 bases between them. CDR3: CASSQAENTDTQYF. The CDR3 DNA reads TGCGCCAGCAGCCAAGCGGAGAACACAGATACGCAGTATTTT.

In its sample, this clone was seen a few times. The chain is built from TRBV2 and TRBJ1-4; 7 bases fit TRBD1. The ends lost 6 bases at V and 2 bases at J; junction bases unmatched: 6. Germline CDR1 is SNHLY and CDR2 is FYNNEI. This CDR3 is built from 15 residues. CDR3 residues: CASRPNRGTNEKLFF. Here the CDR3 DNA reads TGTGCCAGCAGACCCAACAGGGGCACTAATGAAAAACTGTTTTTT.

This chain uses TRBV7-9 with TRBJ2-3; TRBD2 agrees at 11 bases. Germline V gives CDR1 SEHNR, CDR2 FQNEAQ (reference sequence). Trimming at V came to 0 bases and at J to 6 bases, leaving 5 bases not matched to a gene. This CDR3 is 16 amino acids long. In nucleotides, the CDR3 is TGTGCCAGCAGCTTAGCACTAGCGGGGGTTATGGATACGCAGTATTTT. Translating gives CASSLALAGVMDTQYF.

This clone was found once. The V call is TRBV11-1, the J call TRBJ2-7, with D possibly being TRBD1 (5 bases). Looked up from germline, CDR1 is SGHAT and CDR2 is FQDESV (reference sequence). There are 14 residues in the CDR3. The V end lost 5 bases, the J end lost 1 base, and 12 bases lay between the germline ends. The CDR3 DNA is TGTGCCAGCAGCCGCTCAGGGCAATCCTACGAGCAGTACTTC. Translated: CASSRSGQSYEQYF.

J is TRBJ2-1 and V is TRBV4-1, with TRBD1 identical over 9 bases. The CDR3 length is 15 residues. In germline, CDR1 is MGHRA, CDR2 YSYEKL. V shed 3 bases and J 3 bases; nucleotides not matched to a gene: 3. The CDR3 DNA follows: TGCGCCAGCAGCCATGGGACAGGGAGCTACAATGAGCAGTTCTTC. Translated: CASSHGTGSYNEQFF.

This chain links TRBV6-1 with TRBJ2-3; no reliable D call. The CDR3 extends over 15 amino acids. Germline V lookup: CDR1 MNHNS, CDR2 SASEGT. Deletions cut 5 bases from V and 0 bases from J, with 12 bases between. CDR3 sequence (DNA): TGTGCCAGCAGTCCCCCTAACCTGAGCACAGATACGCAGTATTTT. Amino acids: CASSPPNLSTDTQYF.

This chain uses TRBV9 with TRBJ1-4; the D is unclear. The V gene lost 0 bases and the J gene lost 6 bases, with 18 bases spanning the gap. This CDR3 spans 17 amino acids. Germline CDR1 SGDLS, CDR2 YYNGEE. CDR3 sequence: CASSVEGSPRPYEKLFF. CDR3 bases: TGTGCCAGCAGCGTAGAAGGGTCACCGAGACCCTATGAAAAACTGTTTTTT.

This chain uses TRBV5-6 with TRBJ2-3; no firm D call. There are 12 residues in the CDR3. CDR1 is SGHDT, CDR2 YYEEEE, per germline. V was clipped by 2 bases and J by 6 bases, with 7 bases between them. This CDR3 reads CASSFRVDTQYF. The CDR3 nucleotides are TGTGCCAGCAGCTTTAGGGTGGATACGCAGTATTTT.

The chain combines TRBV6-5 with TRBJ1-4, with TRBD1 as a possible D gene (5 bases). V gave up 0 bases and J gave up 8 bases, with 10 bases separating them. Germline-derived CDR1 and CDR2 are MNHEY and SVGAGI. This CDR3 is built from 14 residues. CDR3 nucleotide sequence: TGTGCCAGCAGTTACTCCAGGGTTGGGGAAAAACTGTTTTTT. This encodes CASSYSRVGEKLFF.

As regards this clone: Relative to the germline gene, one junction end is altered; a read error may explain this. The gene calls are TRBV6-5 and TRBJ1-2, with 8 positions matching TRBD1. Germline lookup yields CDR1 MNHEY and CDR2 SVGAGI. This CDR3 comprises 14 residues. CDR3 DNA sequence: TGTGCCAGCAGTTACTCTTTAGAAGTGGACAGGGAAGTCTTC. Protein sequence: CASSYSLEVDREVF.

The V gene is TRBV28, the J gene TRBJ2-7; D uncertain. Germline values: CDR1 MDHEN, CDR2 SYDVKM. The CDR3 runs 11 residues. V was trimmed by 2 bases and J by 12 bases, leaving 11 bases between them. Here the CDR3 DNA reads TGTGCCAGCAGTTTAGGAGACCGGGTGTACTTC. Translated, it gives CASSLGDRVYF.

V gene TRBV13 combines with J gene TRBJ2-7; D might be TRBD1 (7 bases). CDR3 length: 12 amino acids. Germline V CDR1 and CDR2: PRHDT, FYEKMQ (reference sequence). Trimming left V 5 bases short and J 4 bases short, with 9 bases between. The CDR3 spells CASSQGGYEQYF. The DNA of the CDR3 is TGTGCCAGCAGCCAGGGGGGATACGAGCAGTACTTC.

This clone was seen a few times. CDR3 sequence reads: CASSPPLQNTEAFF. Here the CDR3 DNA reads TGTGCCAGCTCACCTCCCCTTCAAAACACTGAAGCTTTCTTT. This chain joins TRBV18 and TRBJ1-1; no definite D call. CDR3 size: 14 residues. Trimming pared 3 bases from V and 2 bases from J, leaving 10 bases between. CDR1 KGHSH and CDR2 LQKENI come from the germline V gene.